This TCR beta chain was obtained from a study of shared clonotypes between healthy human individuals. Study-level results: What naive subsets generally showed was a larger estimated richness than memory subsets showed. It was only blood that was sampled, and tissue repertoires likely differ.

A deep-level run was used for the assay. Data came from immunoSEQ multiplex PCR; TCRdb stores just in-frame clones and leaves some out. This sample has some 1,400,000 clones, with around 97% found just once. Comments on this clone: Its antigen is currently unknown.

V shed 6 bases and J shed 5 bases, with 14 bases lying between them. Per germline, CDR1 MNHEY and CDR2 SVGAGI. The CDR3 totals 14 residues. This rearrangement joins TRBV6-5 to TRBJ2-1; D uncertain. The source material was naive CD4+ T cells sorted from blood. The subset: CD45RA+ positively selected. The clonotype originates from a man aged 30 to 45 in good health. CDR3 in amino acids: CASSSPGVNNEQFF. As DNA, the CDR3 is TGTGCCAGCAGCTCCCCTGGGGTTAACAATGAGCAGTTCTTC.